Listed below are T cell receptor beta chains from one sample, sequenced in a study of glioma-infiltrating T cells after dendritic cell vaccination. Measured with immunoSEQ multiplex PCR; TCRdb has only the in-frame clones, and not every one. This sample has more than 85,000 clones, with around 90% found just once. The sequences come from blood, collected after dendritic cell vaccination. All receptors derive from a human donor with glioblastoma. CDR3s include the opening cysteine and the closing phenylalanine or tryptophan. The D gene is left open where the match is weak. Where a row states a size, it is once, few, many or the class of an expanded clone; other rows omit it.

d_gene	v_gene	abundance	len	j_gene	CDR3aa	CDR3nt
TRBD2	TRBV11-2	-	17	TRBJ2-5	CASSKSLAGTRGETQYF	TGTGCCAGCAGCAAAAGTTTAGCCGGGACTAGAGGAGAGACCCAGTACTTC
TRBD2	TRBV18	few	16	TRBJ2-7	CASSPQASGTFSEQYF	TGTGCCAGCTCACCGCAGGCTAGCGGGACATTTTCCGAGCAGTACTTC
-	TRBV19	-	12	TRBJ1-1	CASTWGDTEAFF	TGTGCCAGTACTTGGGGGGACACTGAAGCTTTCTTT
TRBD1	TRBV7-9	-	15	TRBJ2-7	CAIIGNPGQGYEQYF	TGTGCCATCATCGGAAACCCGGGACAGGGTTACGAGCAGTACTTC
TRBD1	TRBV2	-	13	TRBJ1-5	CASDDRGYQPQHF	TGTGCCAGCGATGACAGGGGTTATCAGCCCCAGCATTTT
TRBD1	TRBV27	-	14	TRBJ1-2	CASRLGQGNYGYTF	TGTGCCAGCAGACTGGGACAGGGAAACTATGGCTACACCTTC
TRBD1	TRBV4-1	-	15	TRBJ2-7	CASSQPYRGPYEQYF	TGCGCCAGCAGCCAACCGTACAGGGGACCCTACGAGCAGTACTTC
TRBD1	TRBV4-2	-	16	TRBJ2-6	CASSLDRESGANVLTF	TGTGCCAGCAGCCTCGACAGGGAGTCCGGGGCCAACGTCCTGACTTTC
-	TRBV18	-	14	TRBJ2-7	CASSPGGGGYEQYF	TGTGCCAGCTCACCAGGGGGAGGGGGCTACGAGCAGTACTTC
TRBD1	TRBV27	-	13	TRBJ1-5	CAIGTGSNQPQHF	TGTGCCATAGGGACAGGTAGCAATCAGCCCCAGCATTTT
-	TRBV28	-	12	TRBJ1-2	CASSVGTIGYTF	TGTGCCAGCAGTGTCGGGACAATAGGCTACACCTTC
-	TRBV5-4	-	16	TRBJ2-2	CASSPSAPGNTGELFF	TGTGCCAGCAGCCCGTCTGCGCCGGGGAACACCGGGGAGCTGTTTTTT
-	TRBV9	-	14	TRBJ1-5	CASSVAGGNQPQHF	TGTGCCAGCAGCGTAGCAGGGGGCAATCAGCCCCAGCATTTT
-	TRBV19	-	14	TRBJ1-2	CASLPSRSGYGYTF	TGTGCCAGTCTTCCGTCGAGGTCGGGCTATGGCTACACCTTC
-	TRBV9	-	14	TRBJ2-7	CASSVVGSSYEQYF	TGTGCCAGCAGCGTAGTGGGCAGCTCCTACGAGCAGTACTTC
TRBD1	TRBV7-9	once	14	TRBJ1-6	CASSQGAFNSPLHF	TGTGCCAGCAGCCAGGGGGCGTTCAATTCACCCCTCCACTTT
TRBD1	TRBV2	-	16	TRBJ2-3	CASTPGSDRGTHTQYF	TGTGCCAGCACACCGGGGAGTGACAGGGGGACGCATACGCAGTATTTT
-	TRBV5-1	-	16	TRBJ2-4	CASSPGLRDYKNIQYF	TGCGCCAGCAGCCCCGGGCTTCGGGATTACAAAAACATTCAGTACTTC
-	TRBV27	-	14	TRBJ1-2	CASSSGTHGGGYTF	TGTGCCAGCAGTAGTGGGACACACGGTGGTGGCTACACCTTC
TRBD1	TRBV5-6	-	13	TRBJ2-7	CASSIQGAYEQYF	TGTGCCAGCAGCATCCAGGGGGCCTACGAGCAGTACTTC
TRBD2	TRBV2	-	16	TRBJ2-1	CASSRLAGGYYNEQFF	TGTGCCAGCAGCCGTCTAGCGGGGGGATACTACAATGAGCAGTTCTTC
TRBD1	TRBV5-5	-	14	TRBJ1-2	CASSLALGGDGYTF	TGTGCCAGCAGCTTGGCACTAGGGGGCGATGGCTACACCTTC
-	TRBV6-1	few	15	TRBJ2-5	CASRKDLPLENTQYF	TGTGCCAGCAGGAAGGACTTACCGCTAGAGAATACCCAGTACTTC
-	TRBV9	-	15	TRBJ2-7	CASSVGPGAAYEQYF	TGTGCCAGCAGCGTAGGTCCAGGGGCGGCCTACGAGCAGTACTTC